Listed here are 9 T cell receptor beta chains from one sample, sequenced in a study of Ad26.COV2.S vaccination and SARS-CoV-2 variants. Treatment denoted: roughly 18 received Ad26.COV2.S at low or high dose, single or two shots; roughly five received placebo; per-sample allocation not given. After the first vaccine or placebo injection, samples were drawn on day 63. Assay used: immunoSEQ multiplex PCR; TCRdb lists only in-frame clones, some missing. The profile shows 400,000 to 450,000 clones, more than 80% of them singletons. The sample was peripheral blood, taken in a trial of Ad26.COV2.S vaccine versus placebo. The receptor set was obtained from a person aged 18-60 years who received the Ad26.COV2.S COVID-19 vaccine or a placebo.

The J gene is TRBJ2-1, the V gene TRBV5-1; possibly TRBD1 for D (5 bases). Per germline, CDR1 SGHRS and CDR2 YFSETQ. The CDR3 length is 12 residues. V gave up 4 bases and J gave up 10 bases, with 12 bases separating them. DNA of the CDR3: TGCGCCAGCAGCAAGCAGGGATACGAGCAGTTCTTC. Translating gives CASSKQGYEQFF.

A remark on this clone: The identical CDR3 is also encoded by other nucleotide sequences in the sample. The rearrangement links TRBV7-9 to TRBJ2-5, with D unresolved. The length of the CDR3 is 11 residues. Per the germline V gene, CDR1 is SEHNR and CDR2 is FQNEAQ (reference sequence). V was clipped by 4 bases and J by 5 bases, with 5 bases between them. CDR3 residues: CASSSGETQYF. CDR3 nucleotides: TGTGCCAGCAGCTCCGGGGAGACCCAGTACTTC.

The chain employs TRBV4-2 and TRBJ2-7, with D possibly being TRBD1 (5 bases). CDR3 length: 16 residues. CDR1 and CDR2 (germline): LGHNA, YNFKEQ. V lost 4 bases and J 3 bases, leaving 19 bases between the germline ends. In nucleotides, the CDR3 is TGTGCCAGCAGCCTCTTGGACACGGATGGGATCTACGAGCAGTACTTC. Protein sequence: CASSLLDTDGIYEQYF.

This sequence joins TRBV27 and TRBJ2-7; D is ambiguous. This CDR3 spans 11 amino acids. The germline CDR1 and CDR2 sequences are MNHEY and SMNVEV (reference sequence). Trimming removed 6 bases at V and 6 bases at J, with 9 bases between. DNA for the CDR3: TGTGCCAGCAGCTCAGGTTCCGAGCAGTACTTC. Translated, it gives CASSSGSEQYF.

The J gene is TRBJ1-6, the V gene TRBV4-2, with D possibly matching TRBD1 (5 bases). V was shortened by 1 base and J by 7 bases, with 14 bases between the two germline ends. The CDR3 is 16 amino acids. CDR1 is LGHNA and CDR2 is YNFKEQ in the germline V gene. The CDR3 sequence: CASSQVEWGANSPLHF. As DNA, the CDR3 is TGTGCCAGCAGCCAAGTAGAATGGGGCGCGAATTCACCCCTCCACTTT.

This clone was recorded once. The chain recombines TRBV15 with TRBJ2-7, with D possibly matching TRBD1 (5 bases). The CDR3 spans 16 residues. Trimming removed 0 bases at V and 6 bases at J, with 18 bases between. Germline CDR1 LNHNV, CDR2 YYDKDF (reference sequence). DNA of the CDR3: TGTGCCACCAGCAGAGAACAGTGGGGCTCTTCGGTCGAGCAGTACTTC. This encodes CATSREQWGSSVEQYF.

CDR3 coding DNA: TGTGCCAGCAGTTCGAGGGGTCGGTCCACAGATACGCAGTATTTT. It codes for CASSSRGRSTDTQYF. This sequence joins TRBV6-5 and TRBJ2-3; D may match TRBD1 or TRBD2 (5 bases each). V lost 4 bases to trimming and J lost 2 bases, with 13 bases between them. CDR3 size: 15 residues. Germline CDR1 is MNHEY and CDR2 is SVGAGI.

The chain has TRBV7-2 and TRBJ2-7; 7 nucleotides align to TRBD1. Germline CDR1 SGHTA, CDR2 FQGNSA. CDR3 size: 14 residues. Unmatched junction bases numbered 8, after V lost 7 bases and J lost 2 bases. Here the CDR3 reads CASTNRDSAYEQYF. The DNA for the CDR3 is TGTGCCAGCACCAATCGGGACAGCGCCTACGAGCAGTACTTC.

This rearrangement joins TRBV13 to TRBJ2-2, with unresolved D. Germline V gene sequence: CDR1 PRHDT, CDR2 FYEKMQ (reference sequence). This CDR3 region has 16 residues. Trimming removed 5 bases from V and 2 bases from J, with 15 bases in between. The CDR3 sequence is CASSLTETLNTGELFF. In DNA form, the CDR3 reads TGTGCCAGCAGCCTGACGGAAACCCTTAACACCGGGGAGCTGTTTTTT.